The T cell receptor (beta chain) described here comes from a study of shared clonotypes between healthy human individuals. Points from the study as a whole: Among a handful of donors, around 5% of naive CD4 clonotypes were found in common. Genetic and exposure-history diversity was limited by the few donors. What naive subsets generally showed was a larger estimated richness than memory subsets showed.

Note on this clone: Its matching antigen is unknown.

Per the germline V gene, CDR1 is SNHLY and CDR2 is FYNNEI. The CDR3 loop spans 15 amino acids. V was pared by 6 bases and J by 1 base, with 4 bases of the junction left unmatched. Data came from immunoSEQ multiplex PCR; TCRdb stores just in-frame clones and leaves some out. The sample yields 500,000 to 700,000 clones, about 95% seen once. Naive CD8 cells comprised CD45RO-negative, CCR7-positively selected cells, excluding terminally differentiated effector memory CD45RA+ cells. The V call is TRBV2, the J call TRBJ2-3, with TRBD2 matching 10 bases. The clonotype comes from a woman aged 25 to 39 in good health. Material for sequencing was naive CD8+ T cells sorted from blood. As DNA, the CDR3 is TGTGCCAGCAGAGGCACTAGCGGGGGCACAGATACGCAGTATTTT. This translates into CASRGTSGGTDTQYF.